This entry lists 31 T cell receptor beta chains sequenced from one sample in a study of spatial heterogeneity in lung cancer. In TCRdb, the 5' RACE reads were re-called with MiXCR into one record per CDR3 protein. Of over 2,000 distinct CDR3 sequences detected, 10% to 15% appear once; the ten largest clones hold over 20%. As for time point: sample taken at primary tumor resection. This sample comprised normal lung tissue next to the tumor, obtained at surgery. These TCRs come from a female donor with early-stage non-small cell lung cancer.

This clonotype was found many times. The chain carries TRBV6-1 and TRBJ2-3, with unresolved D. CDR3 length: 11 amino acids. With 8 bases removed from V and 4 bases from J, the gap between germline ends came to 7 bases. CDR1 is MNHNS, CDR2 SASEGT, per germline. CDR3 region: CASGRADTQYF. The DNA of the CDR3 is TGTGCCAGCGGAAGGGCAGATACGCAGTATTTT.

Relative to its sample, this clonotype is medium-sized. V is TRBV6-2 or TRBV6-3 and J is TRBJ1-2, with D possibly being TRBD1 (6 bases). There are 15 residues in the CDR3. Germline CDR1 MNHEY, CDR2 SVGEGT. Deletions cut 6 bases from V and 4 bases from J, with 18 bases between. The CDR3 nucleotides are TGTGCCAGCAGGACGGGACAAGGATCCACCTATGGCTACACCTTC. The encoded protein is CASRTGQGSTYGYTF.

The V call is TRBV11-2, the J call TRBJ1-5; D is unclear. CDR3 length: 15 amino acids. The V end was cut by 5 bases, the J end by 4 bases, with 15 bases between. Germline CDR1 SGHAT, CDR2 FQNNGV. For the CDR3, the DNA is TGTGCCAGCAGCCCGCATCCGGGTCCGAATCAGCCCCAGCATTTT. Translated: CASSPHPGPNQPQHF.

This rearrangement joins TRBV6-2 or TRBV6-3 to TRBJ2-5; D might be TRBD1 (5 bases). Germline V gives CDR1 MNHEY, CDR2 SVGEGT. This CDR3 spans 13 amino acids. Trimming removed 7 bases at V and 1 base at J, with 10 bases between. The CDR3 sequence is CASTDRVQETQYF. The CDR3 bases are TGTGCCAGCACCGACAGAGTCCAAGAGACCCAGTACTTC.

This clonotype is medium-sized in the sample. J is TRBJ2-5 and V is TRBV7-2; D remains ambiguous. The ends were cut back, 5 bases at V and 1 base at J, with 8 bases in the middle. Germline loops: CDR1 SGHTA, CDR2 FQGNSA. The CDR3 covers 13 residues. The CDR3 DNA follows: TGTGCCAGCAGCAAGACACCCCAAGAGACCCAGTACTTC. Amino acid sequence: CASSKTPQETQYF.

Written as DNA, the CDR3 is TGTGCCAGCAGTTCGGGCAGGGTTGCCTACGAGCAGTACTTC. The encoded protein is CASSSGRVAYEQYF. The genes are TRBV28 and TRBJ2-7, with D possibly matching TRBD1 (5 bases). The CDR3 totals 14 residues. Germline V lookup: CDR1 MDHEN, CDR2 SYDVKM. Trimming removed 4 bases from V and 2 bases from J, with 12 bases in between.

In this sample, this clonotype is medium-sized. The V and J genes are TRBV5-1 and TRBJ2-5; D is unresolved. The germline V gene encodes CDR1 SGHRS and CDR2 YFSETQ. Trimming pared 2 bases from V and 2 bases from J, leaving 10 bases between. The CDR3 length is 14 residues. In nucleotides, the CDR3 is TGCGCCAGCAGCTTCAACCCGAGTCAAGAGACCCAGTACTTC. This encodes CASSFNPSQETQYF.

This clonotype is medium-sized within its sample. This chain connects TRBV9 to TRBJ1-3, with D uncertain. The CDR3 length is 14 residues. Trimming removed 7 bases from V and 2 bases from J, with 13 bases in between. The germline CDR1 and CDR2 sequences are SGDLS and YYNGEE. The CDR3 here is CASSPRDAGNTIYF. The CDR3 DNA is TGTGCCAGCTCTCCCCGTGACGCTGGAAACACCATATATTTT. Supplemented by reference TRBV9 and TRBJ1-3, the full variable domain reads DSGVTQTPKHLITATGQRVTLRCSPRSGDLSVYWYQQSLDQGLQFLIQYYNGEERAKGNILERFSAQQFPDLHSELNLSSLELGDSALYFCASSPRDAGNTIYFGEGSWLTVV.

By share, this clonotype ranks as medium-sized. V and J are TRBV6-6 and TRBJ2-3; no clear D. This CDR3 has 15 amino acids. V lost 2 bases to trimming and J lost 1 base, with 10 bases between them. Germline-derived CDR1 and CDR2 are MNHNY and SVGAGI (reference sequence). The CDR3 here is CASSYRYLCTDTQYF. In DNA, the CDR3 is TGTGCCAGCAGTTACCGGTACCTTTGCACAGATACGCAGTATTTT.

Judged by abundance, this clonotype is large. The rearrangement uses TRBV11-2 and TRBJ2-1; 12 bases line up with TRBD2. CDR3 length: 16 residues. Trimming removed 5 bases from V and 2 bases from J; junction bases left unmatched: 4. Germline assignment: CDR1 SGHAT and CDR2 FQNNGV. CDR3: CASSPRTSGAYNEQFF. CDR3 coding DNA: TGTGCCAGCAGCCCGCGGACTAGCGGGGCCTACAATGAGCAGTTCTTC.

This clonotype was recorded at least ten times. V usage is TRBV12-3 or TRBV12-4 and J usage is TRBJ2-2; TRBD2 aligns across 7 bases. This CDR3 spans 15 amino acids. V was pared by 6 bases and J by 4 bases, with 8 bases of the junction left unmatched. The CDR3 DNA reads TGTGCCAGCAGCCCGGGGAGGGGTACCACCGGGGAGCTGTTTTTT. This codes for CASSPGRGTTGELFF.

The chain is built from TRBV12-3 or TRBV12-4 and TRBJ2-3; D gene ambiguous. V was cut by 0 bases and J by 0 bases, with 1 base left in between. There are 13 residues in the CDR3. In nucleotides, the CDR3 is TGTGCCAGCAGTTTAGCTAGCACAGATACGCAGTATTTT. Protein product: CASSLASTDTQYF.

This clonotype is medium-sized. The chain couples TRBV7-6 to TRBJ2-1; D might be TRBD1 or TRBD2, each matching 5 bases. There are 16 residues in the CDR3. V was shortened by 0 bases and J by 8 bases, with 17 bases between the two germline ends. The germline gives CDR1 SGHVS, CDR2 FNYEAQ. The CDR3 DNA reads as TGTGCCAGCAGCTTAGCCCCTGTAGATCGGGGCCATGAGCAGTTCTTC. This encodes CASSLAPVDRGHEQFF.

This clonotype was seen repeatedly, ten times or more. V gene TRBV18 combines with J gene TRBJ2-7; tentatively, D is TRBD1 or TRBD2 (5 bases each). V dropped 0 bases and J dropped 2 bases, with 8 bases sitting between them. CDR1 is KGHSH, CDR2 LQKENI, per germline. The CDR3 is 14 residues long. This CDR3 is CASSPPGTPYEQYF. CDR3 in DNA: TGTGCCAGCTCACCACCGGGGACCCCCTACGAGCAGTACTTC.

This clonotype is medium-sized in the sample. In DNA form, the CDR3 reads TGTGCCAGCAGCCAAGGACAGGGTATAAATCAGCCCCAGCATTTT. It translates to CASSQGQGINQPQHF. The chain couples TRBV7-6 to TRBJ1-5, with TRBD1 matching 8 bases. The CDR3 loop spans 15 amino acids. CDR1 is SGHVS, CDR2 FNYEAQ, per germline. The V and J ends lost 5 bases and 4 bases, in that order; junction bases with no gene match: 7.

The chain has TRBV3-1 and TRBJ2-5, with 10 bases matching TRBD2. The trim removed 1 base at V and 6 bases at J, leaving 5 bases unmatched. The CDR3 is 15 residues long. The germline gives CDR1 LGHDT, CDR2 YNNKEL (reference sequence). CDR3 protein: CASSQASGSIQTQYF. The CDR3, as DNA: TGTGCCAGCAGCCAAGCTAGCGGGAGTATACAGACCCAGTACTTC.

Within the sample, this clonotype is large. The V and J genes are TRBV20-1 and TRBJ1-5; a weak D match, TRBD1 (6 bases). CDR1 is DFQATT, CDR2 SNEGSKA, per germline (reference sequence). The CDR3 runs 18 residues. Trimming took off 2 bases at V and 2 bases at J, with 22 bases between the two ends. The CDR3 reads CSARFPVQGLLGNQPQHF. CDR3 nucleotides: TGCAGTGCTAGATTCCCAGTGCAGGGGCTTTTGGGCAATCAGCCCCAGCATTTT.

Judged by abundance, this clonotype is large. The chain uses TRBV6-5 and TRBJ1-1; D possibly corresponds to TRBD1 (5 bases). V shed 8 bases and J shed 1 base, with 11 bases lying between them. CDR3 length: 13 amino acids. Germline V lookup: CDR1 MNHEY, CDR2 SVGAGI. The CDR3 DNA sequence: TGTGCCAGCCGGGGGGGGTCGAACACTGAAGCTTTCTTT. Translated: CASRGGSNTEAFF.

This clonotype is medium-sized. The CDR3 DNA sequence: TGTGCCAGCAGTCCCGCCACCTCATTTATCGAGCAGTACTTC. Its protein product is CASSPATSFIEQYF. The rearrangement links TRBV28 to TRBJ2-7, with D hard to call. The CDR3 loop spans 14 amino acids. V was cut by 5 bases and J by 6 bases, with 17 bases left in between. CDR1 is MDHEN, CDR2 SYDVKM, per germline.

This clonotype is labeled medium-sized (0.01 to 0.1%). The genes are TRBV2 and TRBJ1-5, with a possible D match to TRBD1 (5 bases). Trimming shortened V by 4 bases and J by 1 base, and 8 bases separated the two germline ends. CDR1 and CDR2 from the germline V gene are SNHLY and FYNNEI. CDR3 length equals 14 residues. Here the CDR3 DNA reads TGTGCCAGCAGTGCCAGGGACAGCAATCAGCCCCAGCATTTT. Translating it yields CASSARDSNQPQHF.

This clonotype was recorded at least ten times. The V and J genes are TRBV7-3 and TRBJ2-3; D gene uncertain. The CDR3 is 17 residues long. CDR1 SGHTA and CDR2 FQGTGA come from the germline V gene. Trimming took 3 bases from V and 2 from J, leaving 18 bases between them. The CDR3 DNA follows: TGTGCCAGCAGCTTGCGAGGTGGCGGTCTTCACACAGATACGCAGTATTTT. This gives the protein CASSLRGGGLHTDTQYF.

By proportion, this clonotype is medium-sized. The chain carries TRBV2 and TRBJ2-7; no reliable D call. This CDR3 has 13 residues. CDR1 is SNHLY and CDR2 is FYNNEI in the germline V gene. V was cut by 4 bases and J by 1 base, with 8 bases left in between. For the CDR3, the DNA is TGTGCCAGCAGTGTGGCCCAGTCCTACGAGCAGTACTTC. This encodes CASSVAQSYEQYF. Supplemented by reference TRBV2 and TRBJ2-7, the full variable domain reads EPEVTQTPSHQVTQMGQEVILRCVPISNHLYFYWYRQILGQKVEFLVSFYNNEISEKSEIFDDQFSVERPDGSNFTLKIRSTKLEDSAMYFCASSVAQSYEQYFGPGTRLTVT.

In this sample, this clonotype turned up many times. This chain connects TRBV3-1 to TRBJ1-1; D might be TRBD1 (5 bases). The V gene lost 4 bases and the J gene lost 2 bases, with 14 bases spanning the gap. CDR1 and CDR2 from the germline V gene are LGHDT and YNNKEL (reference sequence). The CDR3 is made up of 15 amino acids. The CDR3 coding sequence is TGTGCCAGCAGCCGAGAGACAGTACGTAACACTGAAGCTTTCTTT. It encodes CASSRETVRNTEAFF.

Judged by abundance, this clonotype is medium-sized (0.01 to 0.1%). V and J are TRBV11-2 and TRBJ1-3; 7 bases fit TRBD1. This CDR3 spans 18 amino acids. V shed 3 bases, J shed 0 bases, and the junction held 11 bases outside the gene matches. Germline loops: CDR1 SGHAT, CDR2 FQNNGV. This CDR3 is CASSFYTGTARSGNTIYF. The CDR3, as DNA: TGTGCCAGCAGCTTTTATACCGGGACAGCCCGCTCTGGAAACACCATATATTTT.

This clonotype is medium-sized by share. The chain recombines TRBV29-1 with TRBJ2-3; 9 bases agree with TRBD1. The trim removed 6 bases at V and 0 bases at J, leaving 10 bases unmatched. CDR3 length equals 16 residues. The germline V gene encodes CDR1 SQVTM and CDR2 ANQGSEA. The DNA of the CDR3 is TGCAGCGTCTCACCTATGACAGGGGGGAGCACAGATACGCAGTATTTT. Encoded protein: CSVSPMTGGSTDTQYF.

The genes are TRBV5-1 and TRBJ2-5; 7 bases are a match to TRBD1. Trimming at V came to 3 bases and at J to 2 bases, leaving 4 bases not matched to a gene. Germline CDR1 and CDR2: SGHRS and YFSETQ. The CDR3 contains 14 residues. The CDR3, as DNA: TGCGCCAGCAGCTGGACAGGAAAGCAAGAGACCCAGTACTTC. Translation gives CASSWTGKQETQYF. Full variable domain (remainder filled in from reference TRBV5-1 and TRBJ2-5): KAGVTQTPRYLIKTRGQQVTLSCSPISGHRSVSWYQQTPGQGLQFLFEYFSETQRNKGNFPGRFSGRQFSNSRSEMNVSTLELGDSALYLCASSWTGKQETQYFGPGTRLLVL.

This clonotype is termed large. The chain links TRBV7-9 to TRBJ1-6; D is undetermined. The germline CDR1 and CDR2 sequences are SEHNR and FQNEAQ (reference sequence). Trimming left V 3 bases short and J 9 bases short, with 12 bases between. This CDR3 contains 14 residues. CDR3 sequence reads: CASSLGSKGSPLHF. The CDR3 DNA reads as TGTGCCAGCAGCTTGGGGAGCAAGGGTTCACCCCTCCACTTT.

Judged by abundance, this clonotype is medium-sized. The chain uses TRBV6-5 and TRBJ1-3; D remains unclear. The germline V and J ends were trimmed by 5 bases and 4 bases, with 15 bases remaining between them. Germline-derived CDR1 and CDR2 are MNHEY and SVGAGI. The CDR3 loop spans 15 amino acids. Here the CDR3 reads CASSPLEFSGNTIYF. CDR3 nucleotides: TGTGCCAGCAGTCCCTTAGAGTTCTCCGGAAACACCATATATTTT.

This clonotype occurred many times. The genes are TRBV6-5 and TRBJ1-2; D ambiguous. This CDR3 region has 12 residues. Per germline, CDR1 MNHEY and CDR2 SVGAGI. Trimming stripped 5 bases from V and 4 bases from J, with 8 bases between. The CDR3 region has the DNA TGTGCCAGCAGTGGCGGGTTCTATGGCTACACCTTC. Protein: CASSGGFYGYTF.

This clonotype was observed a handful of times. The V and J genes are TRBV4-2 and TRBJ2-1, with TRBD2 identical over 11 bases. The V segment lost 0 bases and the J segment 7 bases; nucleotides outside the gene matches: 8. Per germline, CDR1 LGHNA and CDR2 YNFKEQ. The CDR3 is 17 amino acids. The CDR3 here is CASSQDRIAGGPNEQFF. CDR3 sequence (DNA): TGTGCCAGCAGCCAAGACAGAATAGCGGGAGGGCCGAATGAGCAGTTCTTC.

This clonotype was detected ten times or more. The J gene is TRBJ2-7, the V gene TRBV5-1, with D unclear. Germline CDR1 and CDR2: SGHRS and YFSETQ. There are 17 residues in the CDR3. With 1 base removed from V and 0 bases from J, the gap between germline ends came to 17 bases. CDR3 nucleotides: TGCGCCAGCAGCTTGTACGGGCAACTACCGAGCTCCTACGAGCAGTACTTC. It codes for CASSLYGQLPSSYEQYF.